The rows below give T cell receptor beta chains drawn from one sample of a study of human T cells and chemical hapten exposure. TCRdb re-called the RACE reads through MiXCR, storing one row per CDR3 protein. Counted here are under 450,000 distinct CDR3 sequences, around 6% occurring once; the ten biggest clones make up 5% to 6%. The source was whole blood, collected in connection with sensitization to the hapten diphenylcyclopropenone (DPC). These receptors all come from a woman between 18 and 29 years old with alopecia areata. Some clones in this sample may be carry-over from other donors' samples. Both conserved end residues are part of each CDR3. D genes are given only for firm matches. Some rows have no size entry. The others give once, few or many, or a class for an expanded clone.

V gene	J gene	clone size	D gene	CDR3 DNA	CDR3 protein
TRBV20-1	TRBJ2-7	-	-	TGCAGTGCTAGGGACGACAAGGGGAGGCACGAGCAGTACTTC	CSARDDKGRHEQYF
TRBV4-3	TRBJ1-1	many	-	TGCGCCAGCAGCCAAAGTTTAATCACTGAAGCTTTCTTT	CASSQSLITEAFF
TRBV7-8	TRBJ1-5	-	-	TGTGCCAGCAGCTTAGTCCTATCGGGGGTCAATCAGCCCCAGCATTTT	CASSLVLSGVNQPQHF
TRBV9	TRBJ2-3	-	-	TGTGCCAGCAGCGTCGACTTCTATACGCAGTATTTT	CASSVDFYTQYF
TRBV7-9	TRBJ1-1	many	-	TGTGCCAGCAGCTCACAGGAGAACACTGAAGCTTTCTTT	CASSSQENTEAFF
TRBV7-9	TRBJ2-7	many	-	TGTGCCAGCAGCCCCGCCAGCGCCCACGAGCAGTACTTC	CASSPASAHEQYF
TRBV7-9	TRBJ1-1	-	-	TGTGCCAGCAGCTCCGCGGCTCTCACTGAAGCTTTCTTT	CASSSAALTEAFF
TRBV6-6	TRBJ2-2	-	-	TGTGCCAGCACCTTAGGGGTCGGGGAGCTGTTTTTT	CASTLGVGELFF
TRBV2	TRBJ1-3	many	-	TGTGCCAGCAGCCTACAGGGCAGCGGTGGCACCATATATTTT	CASSLQGSGGTIYF
TRBV5-1	TRBJ2-3	-	TRBD1	TGCGCCAGCAGCTTGGAGAGGGGGCCCACGGATACGCAGTATTTT	CASSLERGPTDTQYF
TRBV12-3/TRBV12-4	TRBJ1-5	few	TRBD1	TGTGCCAGCAGTACAGGGGCAGAGCAGCCCCAGCATTTT	CASSTGAEQPQHF
TRBV5-1	TRBJ1-2	-	-	TGCGCCAGCAGCTTGGGGGAAATCACCGATGGCTACACCTTC	CASSLGEITDGYTF
TRBV12-3/TRBV12-4	TRBJ2-5	-	-	TGTGCCAGCAGTTCGGGACTGCCAACGGAGACCCAGTACTTC	CASSSGLPTETQYF
TRBV27	TRBJ2-3	-	-	TGTGCCAGCAGTTTCTCCTTAGGAGATACGCAGTATTTT	CASSFSLGDTQYF
TRBV20-1	TRBJ1-2	many	-	TGCAGTGCTAGAGTATACCAAGCAGCTAACTATGGCTACACCTTC	CSARVYQAANYGYTF
TRBV7-2	TRBJ2-1	-	-	TGTGCCAGCAGCCCCCCCAAGTATAGCTCCTACAATGAGCAGTTCTTC	CASSPPKYSSYNEQFF
TRBV12-3/TRBV12-4	TRBJ1-5	few	-	TGTGCCAGCAGTTTAATGGGGCCCCAGCATTTT	CASSLMGPQHF
TRBV2	TRBJ2-5	-	TRBD2	TGTGCCAGCAGTGAAAACCTACTAGCGGGGCAAGAGACCCAGTACTTC	CASSENLLAGQETQYF
TRBV4-1	TRBJ2-2	-	-	TGCGCCAGCAGCAGGGTTACCGGGGAGCTGTTTTTT	CASSRVTGELFF
TRBV20-1	TRBJ1-1	many	TRBD1	TGCAGTGCTGCCCTGACAGGGGGCAACACTGAAGCTTTCTTT	CSAALTGGNTEAFF
TRBV6-5	TRBJ1-1	many	TRBD1	TGTGCCAGCAGTTCAGTGCGGGACAGAGCCGGTGAAGCTTTCTTT	CASSSVRDRAGEAFF
TRBV5-1	TRBJ1-4	few	-	TGCGCCAGCAGCTCTAAGGGAACAACTAATGAAAAACTGTTTTTT	CASSSKGTTNEKLFF
TRBV25-1	TRBJ2-3	many	TRBD2	TGTGCCAGCAGTGGTCAGCGGGGTACAGATACGCAGTATTTT	CASSGQRGTDTQYF
TRBV27	TRBJ1-1	few	TRBD1	TGTGCCAGCAGTCAGACAGGGCTTGAAGCTTTCTTT	CASSQTGLEAFF
TRBV25-1	TRBJ1-4	many	TRBD1	TGTGCCAGCAGTGAAACCGGGACAGTTAACGGGGGAGAAAAACTGTTTTTT	CASSETGTVNGGEKLFF
TRBV14	TRBJ1-2	many	-	TGTGCCAGCAGCCAAAAAGAGACACCGATCCTGTATGGCTACACCTTC	CASSQKETPILYGYTF
TRBV20-1	TRBJ1-1	few	-	TGCAGTGCTATCCCGGGACGGTTGAACACTGAAGCTTTCTTT	CSAIPGRLNTEAFF
TRBV5-1	TRBJ2-7	few	TRBD2	TGCGCCAGCAGCTTGGAACCCGCGCTAGCGGGGGGGCGGGTGAGTTACGAGCAGTACTTC	CASSLEPALAGGRVSYEQYF
TRBV5-1	TRBJ1-6	few	-	TGCGCCAGCAGCTTGGGTGGTGCAACTAGCTCCTATAATTCACCCCTCCACTTT	CASSLGGATSSYNSPLHF
TRBV12-3/TRBV12-4	TRBJ2-1	-	TRBD2	TGTGCCAGCAGTTTCGGGACTACCGGTGAGCAGTTCTTC	CASSFGTTGEQFF
TRBV7-2	TRBJ2-1	many	TRBD1	TGTGCCAGCAGCTTAGCGCCCAGGACAGGGGTGTCCCACAATGAGCAGTTCTTC	CASSLAPRTGVSHNEQFF
TRBV28	TRBJ1-2	many	TRBD1	TGCGCCAGCAGCTCAGGACAGGGGGCCTATGGCTACACCTTC	CASSSGQGAYGYTF
TRBV7-9	TRBJ1-2	-	-	TGTGCCAGCAGCCCCTCCGACGGAACCTACACCTTC	CASSPSDGTYTF
TRBV7-9	TRBJ1-4	-	TRBD1	TGTGCCAGCAGCCTTACTTCCGGGACAGGGGATGAAAAACTGTTTTTT	CASSLTSGTGDEKLFF
TRBV11-1	TRBJ1-2	-	-	TGTGCCAGCAGCTCTAGCCGGCGGCGCACTGGCTACACCTTC	CASSSSRRRTGYTF
TRBV20-1	TRBJ1-4	many	-	TGCAGTGCTAGAGCCGGGCCCTCCAATGAAAAACTGTTTTTT	CSARAGPSNEKLFF
TRBV24-1	TRBJ2-3	-	-	TGTGCCACCGAGGGCAGCACAGATACGCAGTATTTT	CATEGSTDTQYF
TRBV29-1	TRBJ2-1	-	-	TGCAGCGTTGAAGATCGACGGGGTGGATGGGAGCAGTTCTTC	CSVEDRRGGWEQFF
TRBV11-3	TRBJ2-5	-	-	TGTGCCAGCAGCTTAGACCAGCAAGAGACCCAGTACTTC	CASSLDQQETQYF
TRBV6-5	TRBJ2-1	-	-	TGTGCCAGCACAAAGGACCCAAGGGGGAATGAGCAGTTCTTC	CASTKDPRGNEQFF